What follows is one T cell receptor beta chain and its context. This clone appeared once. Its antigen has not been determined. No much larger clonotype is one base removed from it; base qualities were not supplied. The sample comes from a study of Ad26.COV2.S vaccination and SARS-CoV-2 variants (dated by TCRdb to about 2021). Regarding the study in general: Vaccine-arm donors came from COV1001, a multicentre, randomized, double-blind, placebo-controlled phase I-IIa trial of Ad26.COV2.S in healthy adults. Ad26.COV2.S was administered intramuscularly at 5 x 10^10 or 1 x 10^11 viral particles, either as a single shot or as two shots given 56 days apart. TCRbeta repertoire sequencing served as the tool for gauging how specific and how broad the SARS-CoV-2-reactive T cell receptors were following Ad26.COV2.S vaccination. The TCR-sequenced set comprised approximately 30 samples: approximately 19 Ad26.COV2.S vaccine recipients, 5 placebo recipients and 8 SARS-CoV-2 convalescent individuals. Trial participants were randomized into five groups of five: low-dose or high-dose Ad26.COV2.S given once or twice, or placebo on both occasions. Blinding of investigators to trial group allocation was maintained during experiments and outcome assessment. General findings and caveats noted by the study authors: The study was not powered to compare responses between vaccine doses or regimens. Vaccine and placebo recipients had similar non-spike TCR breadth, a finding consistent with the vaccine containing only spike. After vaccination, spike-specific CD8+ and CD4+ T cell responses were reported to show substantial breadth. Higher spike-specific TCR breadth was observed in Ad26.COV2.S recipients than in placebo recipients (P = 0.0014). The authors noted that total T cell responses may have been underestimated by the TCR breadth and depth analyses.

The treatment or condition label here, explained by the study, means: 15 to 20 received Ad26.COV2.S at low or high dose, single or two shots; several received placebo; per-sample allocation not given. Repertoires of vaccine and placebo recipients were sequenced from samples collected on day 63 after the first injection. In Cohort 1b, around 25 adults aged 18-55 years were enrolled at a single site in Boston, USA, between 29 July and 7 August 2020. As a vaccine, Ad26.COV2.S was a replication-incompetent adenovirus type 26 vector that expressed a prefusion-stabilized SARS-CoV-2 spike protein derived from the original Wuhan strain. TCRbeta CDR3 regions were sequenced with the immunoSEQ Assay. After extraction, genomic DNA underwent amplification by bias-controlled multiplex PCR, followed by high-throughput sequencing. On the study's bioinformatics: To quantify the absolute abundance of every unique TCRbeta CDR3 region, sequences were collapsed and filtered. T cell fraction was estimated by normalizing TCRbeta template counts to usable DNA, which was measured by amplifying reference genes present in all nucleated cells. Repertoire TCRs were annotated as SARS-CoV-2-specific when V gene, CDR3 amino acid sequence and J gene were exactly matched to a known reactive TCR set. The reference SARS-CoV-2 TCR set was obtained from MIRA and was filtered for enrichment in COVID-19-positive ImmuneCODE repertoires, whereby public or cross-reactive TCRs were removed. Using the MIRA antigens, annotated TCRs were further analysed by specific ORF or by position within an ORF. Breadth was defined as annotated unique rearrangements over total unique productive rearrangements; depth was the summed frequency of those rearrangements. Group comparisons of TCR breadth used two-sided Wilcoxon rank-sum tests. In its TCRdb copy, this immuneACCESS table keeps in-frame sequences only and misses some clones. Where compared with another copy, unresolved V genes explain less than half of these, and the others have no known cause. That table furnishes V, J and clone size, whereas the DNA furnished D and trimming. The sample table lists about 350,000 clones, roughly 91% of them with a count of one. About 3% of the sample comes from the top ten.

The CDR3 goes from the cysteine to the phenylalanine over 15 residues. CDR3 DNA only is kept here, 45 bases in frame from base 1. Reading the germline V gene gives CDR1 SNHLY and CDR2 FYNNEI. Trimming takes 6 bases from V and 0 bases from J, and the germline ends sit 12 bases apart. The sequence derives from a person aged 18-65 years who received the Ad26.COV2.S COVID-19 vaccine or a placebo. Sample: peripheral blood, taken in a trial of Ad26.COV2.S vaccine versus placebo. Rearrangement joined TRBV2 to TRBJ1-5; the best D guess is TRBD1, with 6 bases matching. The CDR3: CASRGQTISNQPQHF. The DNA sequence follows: TGTGCCAGCAGAGGACAGACCATTAGCAATCAGCCCCAGCATTTT.